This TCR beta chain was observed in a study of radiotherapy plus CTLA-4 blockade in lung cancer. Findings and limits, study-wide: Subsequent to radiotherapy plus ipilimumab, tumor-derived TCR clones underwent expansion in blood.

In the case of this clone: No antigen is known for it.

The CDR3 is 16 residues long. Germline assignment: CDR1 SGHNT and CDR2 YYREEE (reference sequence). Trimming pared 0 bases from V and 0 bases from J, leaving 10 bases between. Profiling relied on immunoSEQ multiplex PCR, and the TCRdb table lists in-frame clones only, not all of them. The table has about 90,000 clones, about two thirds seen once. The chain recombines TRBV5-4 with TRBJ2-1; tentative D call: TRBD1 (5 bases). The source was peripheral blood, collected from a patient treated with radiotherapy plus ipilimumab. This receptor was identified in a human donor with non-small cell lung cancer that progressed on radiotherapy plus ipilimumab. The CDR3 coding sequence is TGTGCCAGCAGCTTGGACAGGTGGAGCTCCTACAATGAGCAGTTCTTC. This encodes CASSLDRWSSYNEQFF. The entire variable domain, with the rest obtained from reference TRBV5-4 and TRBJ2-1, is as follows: ETGVTQSPTHLIKTRGQQVTLRCSSQSGHNTVSWYQQALGQGPQFIFQYYREEENGRGNFPPRFSGLQFPNYSSELNVNALELDDSALYLCASSLDRWSSYNEQFFGPGTRLTVL.